This T cell receptor (beta chain) is drawn from a study of T cell responses to AZD1222 COVID-19 vaccine. Sequenced by immunoSEQ multiplex PCR; TCRdb stores in-frame clones only, minus some. The sample contains tens of thousands of clones, under 95% of which appear only once. The clonotype originates from an adult in good health. The material sequenced was peripheral blood, taken on day 0 of MenACWY control vaccination.

The CDR3 here is CASSLEVGGAGELFF. The CDR3 DNA sequence: TGTGCCAGCAGCTTAGAAGTCGGGGGCGCCGGGGAGCTGTTTTTT. The chain couples TRBV7-3 to TRBJ2-2; possibly TRBD1 or TRBD2 for D (6 bases each). CDR3 length: 15 residues. The V end was cut by 2 bases, the J end by 6 bases, with 13 bases between. Germline-derived CDR1 and CDR2 are SGHTA and FQGTGA.